The 8 T cell receptor beta chains reported below all come from one sample, sequenced in a study of blood T cell repertoires in COVID-19. Measured with immunoSEQ multiplex PCR; TCRdb has only the in-frame clones, and not every one. Of hundreds of thousands of clones in the sample, 65% to 90% were seen once. The sequenced sample was peripheral blood. These TCRs come from a human donor in a cohort sampled during active COVID-19.

V gene TRBV7-8 combines with J gene TRBJ1-4; D is uncertain. CDR3 length equals 17 residues. Trimming removed 3 bases from V and 8 bases from J, with 22 bases in between. Germline-derived CDR1 and CDR2 are SGHVS and FQNEAQ. The CDR3 coding sequence is TGTGCCAGCAGCTTTGCGGTGACCCCTACAACCAAGGAAAAACTGTTTTTT. Encoded protein: CASSFAVTPTTKEKLFF.

This chain links TRBV28 with TRBJ1-2, with D unresolved. Trimming left V 7 bases short and J 8 bases short, with 14 bases between. The CDR3 runs to 12 residues. The V gene's germline CDR1 is MDHEN and CDR2 SYDVKM. The CDR3 loop reads CASTWRAGGYTF. The CDR3 DNA sequence: TGTGCCAGCACTTGGCGGGCGGGGGGCTACACCTTC.

This clone was found a few times. The V gene is TRBV6-6, the J gene TRBJ2-7; D call uncertain. The CDR3 is made up of 14 amino acids. Trimming took off 4 bases at V and 2 bases at J, with 12 bases between the two ends. In germline, CDR1 is MNHNY, CDR2 SVGAGI (reference sequence). The CDR3 nucleotides read TGTGCCAGCAGTTCTAACCTTCCTCCCTACGAGCAGTACTTC. It translates to CASSSNLPPYEQYF.

The CDR3 is CASSLQEKLFF. The CDR3 DNA reads as TGTGCCAGCTCACTCCAGGAAAAACTGTTTTTT. The V call is TRBV18, the J call TRBJ1-4; no firm D call. Germline CDR1 is KGHSH and CDR2 is LQKENI. Between the trimmed V and J ends, which lost 4 bases and 8 bases, there was a span of 5 bases. The CDR3 sequence is 11 residues long. The full variable domain, completed using reference TRBV18 and TRBJ1-4, is NAGVMQNPRHLVRRRGQEARLRCSPMKGHSHVYWYRQLPEEGLKFMVYLQKENIIDESGMPKERFSAEFPKEGPSILRIQQVVRGDSAAYFCASSLQEKLFFGSGTQLSVL.

The chain employs TRBV7-2 and TRBJ1-2; 7 nucleotides align to TRBD1. The CDR3 spans 15 residues. The germline V gene has CDR1 SGHTA and CDR2 FQGNSA. The ends lost 5 bases at V and 8 bases at J; junction bases unmatched: 14. The CDR3 DNA reads as TGTGCCAGCAGCCCACAACAGGGGATAGCGAACGGCTACACCTTC. Translation gives CASSPQQGIANGYTF. Together with reference TRBV7-2 and TRBJ1-2, the CDR3 gives the full variable domain: GAGVSQSPSNKVTEKGKDVELRCDPISGHTALYWYRQSLGQGLEFLIYFQGNSAPDKSGLPSDRFSAERTGGSVSTLTIQRTQQEDSAVYLCASSPQQGIANGYTFGSGTRLTVV.

Worth noting for this clone: A much larger clone is a single base away; this may be a read error. V and J are TRBV12-3 or TRBV12-4 and TRBJ1-1; unclear D gene. Trimming pared 5 bases from V and 4 bases from J, leaving 5 bases between. The CDR3 has 11 residues. The CDR3 coding sequence is TGTGCCAGCAGTCCGGGCACTGAAGCTTTCTTT. It encodes CASSPGTEAFF.

This chain links TRBV13 with TRBJ2-1; TRBD2 aligns across 12 bases. CDR1 is PRHDT, CDR2 FYEKMQ, per germline (reference sequence). V gave up 5 bases and J gave up 5 bases; unmatched junction bases: 7. The CDR3 extends over 16 amino acids. CDR3 loop: CASSTTSGRTDNEQFF. CDR3 nucleotides: TGTGCCAGCAGCACCACTAGCGGGAGGACTGACAATGAGCAGTTCTTC.

Here the CDR3 DNA reads TGTGCCAGCAGCTTAGTGCGGACTAGCGGGAGACCAGATACGCAGTATTTT. Its protein product is CASSLVRTSGRPDTQYF. The V and J genes are TRBV7-2 and TRBJ2-3; 13 nucleotides agree with TRBD2. The trim removed 1 base at V and 4 bases at J, leaving 5 bases unmatched. Germline CDR1 reads SGHTA; CDR2 reads FQGNSA. The CDR3 contains 17 residues.